A selection of T cell receptor beta chains follows, all from one sample in a study of blood T cell repertoires in COVID-19. The table came from immunoSEQ multiplex PCR; TCRdb's copy has only in-frame clones and leaves some out. The data show about 190,000 clones, with 80% seen just once and about 7% held by the top ten. Sequences were obtained from peripheral blood. These receptors came from a man aged 55 to 70 with acute or convalescent COVID-19. Each CDR3 is given with its conserved first and last residue.

CDR3aa	v_gene
CASSYTTSNQPQHF	TRBV6-2/TRBV6-3
CASSPEQAEFSPLHF	TRBV5-5
CASSRRTAAGGDIQYF	TRBV7-2
CASQVQGGTGELFF	TRBV5-1
CASSLTGNGYTF	TRBV7-9
CASSLTPSGESPLHF	TRBV7-3
CASSEAGGGTGELFF	TRBV2
CASYDSGAPYNEQFF	TRBV10-2
CASSVGGATNEKLFF	TRBV9
CASSLGRVNQPQHF	TRBV7-8
CASSGSAGTTDTQYF	TRBV18
CASSFGGTYNEQFF	TRBV5-4
CASSARQGAGEQYF	TRBV7-2
CASSAGLAADTQYF	TRBV5-1
CASSGVWGDSTDTQYF	TRBV28
CATRGAPAEQYF	TRBV15
CASSLPSYEQYF	TRBV5-1
CASSLLGVSYNEQFF	TRBV7-2
CASSLFQAPGEQYF	TRBV5-4
CASSPEGYGYTF	TRBV9
CSVEGTVSYEQYF	TRBV29-1
CASSSPTSGSYNEQFF	TRBV28
CASSARSYPNYNEQFF	TRBV13
CASSVDPTDRGRIYEQYF	TRBV9
CASSDQIATGVNEQYF	TRBV5-1
CASSPSQGSYGYTF	TRBV7-8
CASSLTTGLGNTGELFF	TRBV11-2
CAWSVRASGRGFSYNEQFF	TRBV30
CASSQARSGLRSPEQFF	TRBV3-1/TRBV3-2
CASSRGQDGYTF	TRBV7-2
CASRRTDTDTQYF	TRBV7-9
CASSLITAGGTYEQYF	TRBV27
CASSFSEFGDRDWESGANVLTF	TRBV13
CASTRLAGGSETQYF	TRBV7-2